This is a list of T cell receptor beta chains from one sample in a study of shared clonotypes between healthy human individuals. Assay: immunoSEQ multiplex PCR; the TCRdb copy retains only in-frame clones and omits some. The sample holds hundreds of thousands of clones, roughly 79% seen once. Sequencing was performed on PBMCs. The source of these receptors is a woman aged 40 to 50 in good health. Some clones in this sample may be carry-over from other donors' samples. The CDR3 runs from the conserved cysteine through the conserved F or W.

TRBJ1-5 | TRBV28 | CASTLSQDSNQPQHF
TRBJ1-2 | TRBV28 | CASSLPTGYSYGYTF
TRBJ1-2 | TRBV28 | CASSSTSDYGYTF
TRBJ1-5 | TRBV28 | CASSTWADSNQPQHF
TRBJ2-7 | TRBV11-2 | CASSSPTGTSGYYEQYF
TRBJ1-2 | TRBV28 | CASSLLPGINGYTF
TRBJ2-5 | TRBV10-3 | CAIGQGGQETQYF
TRBJ2-3 | TRBV5-4 | CASSLELGATSTDTQYF
TRBJ2-1 | TRBV7-6 | CASSPTDSLSSYNEQFF
TRBJ2-1 | TRBV5-1 | CASSLVGDGVDEQFF
TRBJ1-2 | TRBV5-1 | CASSLEHVDGYTF
TRBJ2-1 | TRBV7-9 | CASSSKSSGRAFEQFF
TRBJ2-1 | TRBV7-9 | CASSPLAGGGHEQFF
TRBJ1-1 | TRBV28 | CASSPYKTGKNTEAFF
TRBJ2-1 | TRBV9 | CASSVRDRVLSEQFF
TRBJ2-1 | TRBV10-2 | CASSEAGVYNEQFF
TRBJ2-7 | TRBV21-1 | CASSKGQDRGPEQYF